The source of this T cell receptor (beta chain) is a study of shared clonotypes between healthy human individuals (dated by TCRdb to about 2020). Context from the whole study: The cohort comprised a couple of women and a few men aged 18 to 49 years. For each donor, three plates each were used for CD4 naive and CD4 memory, two plates were used for CD8 naive, and one plate was used for CD8 memory. To estimate repertoire size and how much clonotypes are shared between individuals, the study performed deep sequencing of blood TCR repertoires from roughly five healthy adults. Different laboratories and diverse techniques were used to prepare libraries and sequence TCR repertoires, to increase sequencing depth and limit assay-specific biases. Per donor, leukapheresis produced somewhere between about 0.94 and 9 billion PBMCs.

Notes on this clone: Its antigen is not yet known. It has no much larger one-base neighbor in the sample; base qualities were not kept. Other DNA sequences in this sample translate to the same CDR3.

Using the deep immunoSEQ assay, TCR CDR3 regions were amplified from genomic DNA by multiplex PCR. Extracted genomic DNA from each cell subset was spread evenly across all wells of several immunoSEQ 96-well plates, with each plate serving as a replicate. Each replicate PCR for sorted subsets received approximately 200 ng genomic DNA, equal to roughly 30,000 T cell genomes. The purified libraries were quantified using a Qubit 3.0 fluorometer, sized with a Bioanalyzer 2100, and then quantified again using the KAPA Library Quantification kit. Every immunoSEQ 96-well plate was sequenced on a dedicated single-read 150-cycle Illumina NextSeq 550 flow cell. In the paper's pipeline: The immunoSEQ output contained only junctional sequences without quality scores, so filtering could not match that applied to full-length reads. To assign V/J genes and CDR3, sequences were annotated using PyIR, a Python wrapper for IgBLAST v1.9, with IMGT germline references. Reads with weak V/J assignments (E-value above 1e-6), missing CDR3, stop codons, out-of-frame junctions, or ambiguous translated residues were removed. V3J clonotypes were defined as sequences sharing an identical inferred V gene, J gene, and CDR3 amino acid sequence. Percentage overlap between repertoires was computed as shared unique clonotypes divided by the size of the smaller repertoire. Repertoire richness was assessed with RTK rarefaction, the Chao1 estimator, and Recon v2.1 estimates of unobserved clonotypes. Generation probabilities were computed with OLGA for all TCRbeta clonotypes obtained by the gDNA method from a few donors. Entries here come from immuneACCESS through TCRdb and include only in-frame sequences with V and J called. Some clones fail to appear in such tables; in the studies checked, an unresolved V gene covers under half of the shortfall, and the cause of the remainder is unknown. V and J calls and clone size are as listed in that table; D and trimming were resolved from the DNA. The sample table holds a few million clones, of which nearly 97% were seen once. Around 0.13% of the sample is held by the ten biggest clonotypes.

Taken from cysteine to phenylalanine, the CDR3 has 14 residues. Only CDR3 DNA remains: 42 bases, in frame from the first base. CDR1 and CDR2, per the germline V gene, are MNHNS and SASEGT. V gives up 0 bases and J gives up 2 bases, and the segment between their germline ends measures 5 bases. The donors were healthy, HIV-negative adults with no recently reported acute infections or vaccinations. Every donor was a Caucasian adult residing in Nashville, Tennessee, USA. CD4+ T cells were enriched through magnetic negative selection, after which naive cells were positively selected on CD45RA and the remaining negative fraction served as the memory subset. Blood was obtained by leukapheresis, after which PBMCs were separated by Ficoll-Histopaque density gradient centrifugation and cryopreserved in liquid nitrogen vapor phase. Analytical flow cytometry was used to check the purity and quantity of every magnetically sorted T cell population. From each sorted fraction, genomic DNA was isolated and quantified by UV absorbance on a Nanodrop 2000c.

Points the paper makes about the study in general: Around 5% of naive CD4, 3.5% of naive CD8, 2% to 2.5% of memory CD4, and 0.4% of memory CD8 clonotypes were shared across four donors. Sampling was restricted to blood, and TCR repertoires in tissue are likely to differ from TCR repertoires in blood. Compared with non-shared clonotypes, the clonotypes found in all four sorted-subset donors had higher generation probabilities. The small number of donors limited the genetic and exposure-history diversity represented. Even with the large sequencing depth, rarefaction of the sorted-subset datasets indicated that sequencing was incomplete. Estimated clonotype richness was generally larger for naive than for memory subsets. Pairwise subsampling indicated that sequencing depth was expected to affect the degree of clonotype sharing among donors.

The origin of this receptor is a man in his late teens or twenties in good health. The source material was naive CD4+ T cells sorted from blood. Explained via the paper, the cell subset or site label denotes: CD45RA+ positively selected. The chain was built from TRBV6-1 and TRBJ1-5; the D gene lacks a confident call. The bases are TGTGCCAGCAGTGAAGCAGCGGGCAATCAGCCCCAGCATTTT. Translated, it reads CASSEAAGNQPQHF.